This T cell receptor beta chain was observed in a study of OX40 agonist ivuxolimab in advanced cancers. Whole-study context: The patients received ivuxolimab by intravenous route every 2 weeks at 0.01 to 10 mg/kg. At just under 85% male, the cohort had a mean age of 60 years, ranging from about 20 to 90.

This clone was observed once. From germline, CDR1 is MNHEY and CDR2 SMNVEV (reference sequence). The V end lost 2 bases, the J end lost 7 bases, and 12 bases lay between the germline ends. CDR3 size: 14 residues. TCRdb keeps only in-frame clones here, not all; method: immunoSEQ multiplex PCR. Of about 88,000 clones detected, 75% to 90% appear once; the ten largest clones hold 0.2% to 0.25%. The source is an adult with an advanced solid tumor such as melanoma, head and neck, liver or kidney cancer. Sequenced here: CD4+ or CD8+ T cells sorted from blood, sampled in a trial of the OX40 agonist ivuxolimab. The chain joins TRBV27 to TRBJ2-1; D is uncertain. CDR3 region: CASSLDRVRNEQFF. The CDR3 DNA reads TGTGCCAGCAGTTTAGATCGGGTTCGTAATGAGCAGTTCTTC.